Each of the 17 T cell receptor beta chains below was sequenced from the same sample in a study of radiotherapy plus CTLA-4 blockade in lung cancer. TCRdb keeps only in-frame clones here, not all; method: immunoSEQ multiplex PCR. Here the sample spans some 74,000 clones, around 80% being singletons. This specimen consisted of peripheral blood, obtained from a patient treated with radiotherapy plus ipilimumab. The receptors were gathered from a human donor with non-small cell lung cancer who had a complete response to radiotherapy plus ipilimumab.

The chain couples TRBV7-6 to TRBJ2-7; tentative D call: TRBD1 (6 bases). Trimming pared 5 bases from V and 2 bases from J, leaving 16 bases between. Germline CDR1 SGHVS, CDR2 FNYEAQ. The CDR3 length is 15 residues. CDR3 sequence: CASSPQGMGTYEQYF. The CDR3 DNA reads as TGTGCCAGCAGCCCGCAGGGGATGGGGACCTACGAGCAGTACTTC.

This sequence joins TRBV30 and TRBJ2-3, with D possibly TRBD2 on 7 matching bases. V lost 5 bases, J lost 3 bases, and 24 bases lay in between. Germline V CDR1 and CDR2: GTSNPN, SVGIG (reference sequence). The CDR3 loop spans 17 amino acids. CDR3 nucleotide sequence: TGTGCCTGGGGTCCCCGTACTAGGGGGGGCCAGACAGATACGCAGTATTTT. It codes for CAWGPRTRGGQTDTQYF.

The chain uses TRBV7-2 and TRBJ1-2; 8 bases are shared with TRBD1. Trimming cost V 5 bases and J 1 base; bases outside gene matches: 3. The CDR3 is made up of 14 amino acids. Germline loops: CDR1 SGHTA, CDR2 FQGNSA. This CDR3 is CASSQDRVNYGYTF. The CDR3 DNA sequence: TGTGCCAGCAGCCAGGACAGGGTTAACTATGGCTACACCTTC.

The V gene is TRBV6-6, the J gene TRBJ1-1; D possibly corresponds to TRBD1 (5 bases). Germline V lookup: CDR1 MNHNY, CDR2 SVGAGI (reference sequence). The CDR3 sequence is 13 residues long. V was pared by 6 bases and J by 3 bases, with 11 bases between. The CDR3 is CASRTTGDTEAFF. For the CDR3, the DNA is TGTGCCAGCAGGACGACGGGGGACACTGAAGCTTTCTTT.

This rearrangement joins TRBV9 to TRBJ2-3; TRBD2 matches 12 bases. The CDR3 loop spans 15 amino acids. With V trimmed by 4 bases and J by 3 bases, 3 bases remained unmatched. Germline V gene lookup returns CDR1 SGDLS and CDR2 YYNGEE. CDR3 bases: TGTGCCAGCAGCCCAGGGACTAGCGGGACAGATACGCAGTATTTT. It translates to CASSPGTSGTDTQYF.

The rearrangement uses TRBV6-5 and TRBJ2-4; tentative D call: TRBD1 (6 bases). The germline V gene has CDR1 MNHEY and CDR2 SVGAGI. The CDR3 consists of 13 residues. V lost 3 bases to trimming and J lost 7 bases, with 10 bases between them. CDR3 residues: CASSYRDMNIQYF. CDR3 sequence (DNA): TGTGCCAGCAGTTATCGGGACATGAACATTCAGTACTTC.

The rearrangement uses TRBV27 and TRBJ2-5; D may be TRBD1 (6 bases). Trimming stripped 3 bases from V and 0 bases from J, with 17 bases between. The CDR3 loop spans 17 amino acids. The germline CDR1 and CDR2 sequences are MNHEY and SMNVEV (reference sequence). The DNA of the CDR3 is TGTGCCAGCAGTTTTAGGGGGACCGACCATTACCAAGAGACCCAGTACTTC. This sequence encodes CASSFRGTDHYQETQYF.

CDR3 sequence (DNA): TGTGCCAGCAGCTTGGGCGATTGGCATGGCTACACCTTC. Encoded protein: CASSLGDWHGYTF. The J gene is TRBJ1-2, the V gene TRBV5-8; D is unresolved. Trimming left V 0 bases short and J 6 bases short, with 9 bases between. CDR3 length: 13 amino acids. Germline-derived CDR1 and CDR2 are SGHTS and YDEGEE.

V usage is TRBV10-3 and J usage is TRBJ1-2, with D unresolved. Per germline, CDR1 ENHRY and CDR2 SYGVKD. The length of the CDR3 is 16 residues. V gave up 2 bases and J gave up 7 bases, with 20 bases separating them. Here the CDR3 reads CAISEPNYFKPRGYTF. The CDR3 region has the DNA TGTGCCATCAGTGAGCCGAATTACTTCAAGCCGCGTGGCTACACCTTC.

The chain recombines TRBV19 with TRBJ2-7; D may be TRBD1 or TRBD2 (5 bases each). From germline, CDR1 is LNHDA and CDR2 SQIVND (reference sequence). Trimming took off 3 bases at V and 2 bases at J, with 14 bases between the two ends. The CDR3 consists of 15 residues. CDR3 in DNA: TGTGCCAGTAGTATCGGGGCCGTTTGGGCCTACGAGCAGTACTTC. Translated: CASSIGAVWAYEQYF.

The chain links TRBV30 to TRBJ1-1; D remains unclear. Trimming removed 4 bases from V and 2 bases from J, with 8 bases in between. This CDR3 has 12 residues. Germline V gives CDR1 GTSNPN, CDR2 SVGIG (reference sequence). DNA for the CDR3: TGTGCCTGGATTCTTAGCAACACTGAAGCTTTCTTT. Protein product: CAWILSNTEAFF.

CDR3 in amino acids: CASSWGRGRKKPQHF. The DNA for the CDR3 is TGTGCCAGCAGTTGGGGTAGGGGGCGGAAGAAGCCCCAGCATTTT. The genes are TRBV11-3 and TRBJ1-5, with 7 bases aligning to TRBD1. The CDR3 loop spans 15 amino acids. V trimming: 6 bases; J trimming: 8 bases; junction bases outside the gene matches: 13. Germline assignment: CDR1 SGHNT and CDR2 YENEEA.

V usage is TRBV30 and J usage is TRBJ2-6; D unresolved. The V gene lost 5 bases and the J gene lost 2 bases, with 7 bases spanning the gap. Germline V gene data show CDR1 as GTSNPN and CDR2 as SVGIG (reference sequence). The CDR3 runs to 13 residues. Here the CDR3 DNA reads TGTGCCTGGGAACGCACTGGGGCCAACGTCCTGACTTTC. Translation gives CAWERTGANVLTF.

The genes are TRBV9 and TRBJ1-4; 9 bases are a match to TRBD1. The germline V gene encodes CDR1 SGDLS and CDR2 YYNGEE. This CDR3 has 14 amino acids. V was clipped by 1 base and J by 6 bases; unmatched bases: 1. CDR3 amino acids: CASSVRDRDEKLFF. CDR3 bases: TGTGCCAGCAGCGTAAGGGACAGGGATGAAAAACTGTTTTTT.

The CDR3 DNA follows: TGTGCCTGCGCCGGGGCGTCTAGCACAGATACGCAGTATTTT. Translating gives CACAGASSTDTQYF. The chain is built from TRBV30 and TRBJ2-3, with D tentatively TRBD1 or TRBD2 (5 bases each). The CDR3 is 14 amino acids. CDR1 and CDR2 (germline): GTSNPN, SVGIG (reference sequence). Trimming took off 6 bases at V and 0 bases at J, with 13 bases between the two ends.

This clone was detected only once. The rearrangement links TRBV5-5 to TRBJ2-7; unclear D gene. This CDR3 is built from 14 residues. Between the trimmed V and J ends, which lost 2 bases and 0 bases, there was a span of 9 bases. Per germline, CDR1 SGHKS and CDR2 YYEKEE (reference sequence). CDR3 sequence reads: CASSFGSGSYEQYV. CDR3 DNA: TGTGCCAGCAGCTTTGGCAGTGGCTCCTACGAGCAGTACGTC.

V and J are TRBV19 and TRBJ2-1; 11 nucleotides align to TRBD2. This CDR3 has 15 residues. V lost 7 bases to trimming and J lost 2 bases; unmatched junction nucleotides: 4. CDR1 is LNHDA and CDR2 is SQIVND in the germline V gene (reference sequence). DNA for the CDR3: TGTGCCAGTAAGAGACTAGCGGGAACCTACAATGAGCAGTTCTTC. This gives the protein CASKRLAGTYNEQFF.